This T cell receptor (beta chain) was documented in a study of beta chain features in type 1 diabetes. Reverse transcription of all isolated RNA meant that expressed TCRB transcripts were sequenced. The protocol was immunoSEQ multiplex PCR, while the TCRdb copy is restricted to in-frame clones and leaves out a portion. The sample shows under 500,000 clones, approximately 30% of them seen only once. A CD45RO/CCR7/CD25/CD127/CD95/CD27 panel sorted naive, central memory, regulatory and stem cell-like memory CD4+ cells. Findings and limits, study-wide: For Type 1 diabetes patients, all four CD4+ subsets carried TCRB CDR3s that were moderately but significantly shorter.

Germline CDR1 and CDR2: SGHRS and YFSETQ. CDR3 length: 12 residues. The V end lost 0 bases, the J end lost 0 bases, and 0 bases lay between the germline ends. This clone was found a few times. Its specificity is not known. The chain uses TRBV5-1 and TRBJ1-2; D ambiguous. The sequencing input was naive CD4+ T cells from blood. This clonotype originated in a man aged 18 to 29 in good health. Written as DNA, the CDR3 is TGCGCCAGCAGCTTGGCTAACTATGGCTACACCTTC. Translating it yields CASSLANYGYTF.